The 7 T cell receptor beta chains in this list originate from one sample, sequenced in a study of blood T cell repertoires in COVID-19. Here immunoSEQ multiplex PCR was the method, and the copy in TCRdb shows in-frame clones only, minus some. The table includes 130,000 to 150,000 clones, roughly 83% detected once. The sample comprised peripheral blood. These receptors originate from a woman at least 80 years old with acute or convalescent COVID-19.

The V gene is TRBV12-3 or TRBV12-4, the J gene TRBJ1-2; D unclear. V gave up 4 bases and J gave up 6 bases, with 9 bases separating them. The CDR3 spans 12 residues. In nucleotides, the CDR3 is TGTGCCAGCAGTTCCGGAGGGCATGGCTACACCTTC. Residues: CASSSGGHGYTF.

The table lists this clone with a few counts. The chain recombines TRBV12-3 or TRBV12-4 with TRBJ1-1, with D uncertain. V shed 6 bases and J shed 1 base, with 9 bases lying between them. CDR3 length: 13 residues. As DNA, the CDR3 is TGTGCCAGCAGGGGCTTTAGGAACACTGAAGCTTTCTTT. Translation: CASRGFRNTEAFF.

The J gene is TRBJ1-2, the V gene TRBV27; 11 nucleotides line up with TRBD1. Germline-derived CDR1 and CDR2 are MNHEY and SMNVEV (reference sequence). Trimming removed 3 bases from V and 6 bases from J; junction bases left unmatched: 6. CDR3 length equals 15 residues. CDR3 in DNA: TGTGCCAGCAGTTTGCTAGGGACAGGGGGGGATGGCTACACCTTC. Protein sequence: CASSLLGTGGDGYTF.

CDR3 nucleotide sequence: TGTGCCAGCAGCCCGGACAGAAGCTCCTATAATTCACCCCTCCACTTT. As protein: CASSPDRSSYNSPLHF. V gene TRBV27 combines with J gene TRBJ1-6, with a tentative D call TRBD1 (6 bases). Trimming left V 6 bases short and J 0 bases short, with 12 bases between. This CDR3 is 16 amino acids long. Germline V CDR1 and CDR2: MNHEY, SMNVEV (reference sequence).

The chain employs TRBV6-2 or TRBV6-3 and TRBJ2-5; TRBD2 matches 10 bases. CDR3 length: 14 amino acids. CDR1 MNHEY and CDR2 SVGEGT come from the germline V gene. Trimming at V came to 6 bases and at J to 2 bases, leaving 3 bases not matched to a gene. CDR3 in amino acids: CASSQRGGQETQYF. The CDR3 bases are TGTGCCAGCAGCCAGCGGGGGGGGCAAGAGACCCAGTACTTC.

The chain has TRBV19 and TRBJ1-1; weak D call: TRBD1 (5 bases). The length of the CDR3 is 14 residues. Germline V CDR1 and CDR2: LNHDA, SQIVND (reference sequence). The ends were cut back, 6 bases at V and 0 bases at J, with 11 bases in the middle. The CDR3 region has the DNA TGTGCCAGTAGGCACAGGACGGTGAACACTGAAGCTTTCTTT. Translation: CASRHRTVNTEAFF.

The chain carries TRBV7-3 and TRBJ2-1, with 8 positions matching TRBD2. CDR1 and CDR2 from the germline V gene are SGHTA and FQGTGA. This CDR3 region has 16 residues. With V trimmed by 2 bases and J by 8 bases, 11 bases remained unmatched. As DNA, the CDR3 is TGTGCCAGCAGCTTAGCGAGAGCGGGGGTGCTGGATGAGCAGTTCTTC. It specifies CASSLARAGVLDEQFF.